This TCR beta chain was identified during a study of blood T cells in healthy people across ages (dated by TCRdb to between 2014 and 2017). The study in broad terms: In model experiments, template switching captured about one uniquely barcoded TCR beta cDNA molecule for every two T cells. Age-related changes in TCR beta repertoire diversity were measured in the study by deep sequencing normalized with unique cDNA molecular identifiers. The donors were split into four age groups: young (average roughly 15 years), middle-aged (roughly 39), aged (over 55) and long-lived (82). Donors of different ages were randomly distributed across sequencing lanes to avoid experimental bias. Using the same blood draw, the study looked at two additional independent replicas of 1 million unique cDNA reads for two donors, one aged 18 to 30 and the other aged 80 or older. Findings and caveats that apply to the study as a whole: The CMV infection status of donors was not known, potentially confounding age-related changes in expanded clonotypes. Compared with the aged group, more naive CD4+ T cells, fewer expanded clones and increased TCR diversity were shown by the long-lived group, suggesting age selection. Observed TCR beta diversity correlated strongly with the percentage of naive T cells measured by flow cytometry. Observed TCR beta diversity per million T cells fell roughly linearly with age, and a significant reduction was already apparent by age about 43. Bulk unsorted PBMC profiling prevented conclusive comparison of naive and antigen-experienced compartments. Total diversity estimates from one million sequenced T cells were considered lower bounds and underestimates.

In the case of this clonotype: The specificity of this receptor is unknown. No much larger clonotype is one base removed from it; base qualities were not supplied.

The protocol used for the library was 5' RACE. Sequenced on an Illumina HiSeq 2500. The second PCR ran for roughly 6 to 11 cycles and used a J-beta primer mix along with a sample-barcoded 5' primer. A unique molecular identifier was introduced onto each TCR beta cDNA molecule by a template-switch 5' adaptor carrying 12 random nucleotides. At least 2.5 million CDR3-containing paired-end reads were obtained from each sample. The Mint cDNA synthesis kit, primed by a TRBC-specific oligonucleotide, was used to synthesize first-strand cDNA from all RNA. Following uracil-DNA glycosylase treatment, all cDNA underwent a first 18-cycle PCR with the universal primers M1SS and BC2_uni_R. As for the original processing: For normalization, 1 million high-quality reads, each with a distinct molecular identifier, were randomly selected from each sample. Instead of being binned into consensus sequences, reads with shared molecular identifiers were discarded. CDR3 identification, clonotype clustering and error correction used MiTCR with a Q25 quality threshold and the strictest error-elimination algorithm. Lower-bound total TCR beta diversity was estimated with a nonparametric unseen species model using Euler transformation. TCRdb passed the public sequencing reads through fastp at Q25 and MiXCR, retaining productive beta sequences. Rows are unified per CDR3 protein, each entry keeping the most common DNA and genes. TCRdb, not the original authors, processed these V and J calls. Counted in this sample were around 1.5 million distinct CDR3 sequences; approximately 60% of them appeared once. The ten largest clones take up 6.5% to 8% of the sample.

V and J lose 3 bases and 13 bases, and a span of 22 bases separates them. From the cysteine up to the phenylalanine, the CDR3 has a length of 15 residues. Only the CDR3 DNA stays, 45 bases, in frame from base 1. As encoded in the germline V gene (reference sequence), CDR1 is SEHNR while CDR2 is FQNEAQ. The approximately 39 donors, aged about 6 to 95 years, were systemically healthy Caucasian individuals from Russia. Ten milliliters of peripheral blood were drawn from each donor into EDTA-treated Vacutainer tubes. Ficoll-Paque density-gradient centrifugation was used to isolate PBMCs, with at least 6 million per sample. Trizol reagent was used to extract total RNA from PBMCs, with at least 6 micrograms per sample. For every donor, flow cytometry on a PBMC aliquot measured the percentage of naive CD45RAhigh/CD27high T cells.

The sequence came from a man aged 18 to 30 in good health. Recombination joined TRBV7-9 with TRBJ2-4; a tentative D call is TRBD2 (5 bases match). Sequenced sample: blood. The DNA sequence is TGTGCCAGCAGCTTCTTTCGAGACACCCCTTCGGGACAGTACTTC. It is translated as CASSFFRDTPSGQYF.